This is a list of T cell receptor beta chains from one sample in a study of T cells in Graves' hyperthyroidism and ophthalmopathy. From the multiplex PCR reads, TCRdb called clonotypes with MiXCR, one entry per CDR3 protein. Altogether some 560,000 distinct CDR3 sequences are present, more than 15% being singletons, with the ten largest covering roughly 7.3%. Sequencing was carried out using blood. The receptors were sampled from a woman aged 30 to 39 with Graves' hyperthyroidism. Each CDR3 is given with its conserved first and last residue. Each record gives: CDR3 protein, CDR3 DNA, clone size, D gene, V gene, J gene. The D gene is left open where the match is weak. Clone size is given for some rows only: seen once, a few or many times, or a class if the clone is expanded.

CASSGLAELQETQYF,TGTGCCAGCTCCGGACTAGCGGAACTCCAAGAGACCCAGTACTTC,few,TRBD2,TRBV11-2,TRBJ2-5
CASSLVVGSAGNEQFF,TGTGCCAGCAGCTTAGTGGTGGGATCCGCGGGGAATGAGCAGTTCTTC,many,-,TRBV11-2,TRBJ2-1
CASSQEGDRVGGQETQYF,TGTGCCAGCAGCCAAGAAGGTGACAGGGTAGGAGGTCAAGAGACCCAGTACTTC,many,TRBD1,TRBV14,TRBJ2-5
CASSQAGTADEKLFF,TGTGCCAGCAGCCAGGCCGGGACAGCAGATGAAAAACTGTTTTTT,many,TRBD1,TRBV3-1,TRBJ1-4
CASSLGRDYYNEQFF,TGTGCCAGCAGTTTAGGGCGGGATTACTACAATGAGCAGTTCTTC,many,-,TRBV28,TRBJ2-1
CASSLMGSHEQFF,TGTGCCAGCAGCTTGATGGGTAGCCATGAGCAGTTCTTC,-,-,TRBV7-9,TRBJ2-1
CASSLDVTYEQYF,TGCGCCAGCAGCCTGGACGTAACCTACGAGCAGTACTTC,-,-,TRBV4-3,TRBJ2-7
CSVEELAGTRGTQYF,TGCAGCGTTGAAGAACTAGCGGGAACCCGGGGTACGCAGTATTTT,-,TRBD2,TRBV29-1,TRBJ2-3
CASSLRTGLVRETQYF,TGTGCCAGCAGCTTGAGGACAGGGCTTGTTCGAGAGACCCAGTACTTC,many,TRBD1,TRBV5-6,TRBJ2-5
CAISESRTYNEQFF,TGTGCCATCAGTGAGTCGAGGACTTACAATGAGCAGTTCTTC,few,-,TRBV10-3,TRBJ2-1
CASRSSGVKNIQYF,TGTGCCAGCAGGTCGTCAGGGGTCAAAAACATTCAGTACTTC,few,-,TRBV6-1,TRBJ2-4
CASSRTLAGRYEQYF,TGCGCCAGCAGCCGGACTCTTGCGGGAAGGTACGAGCAGTACTTC,many,-,TRBV5-1,TRBJ2-7
CASSRSGAGINYGYTF,TGTGCCAGCAGCCGCTCGGGGGCAGGGATTAACTATGGCTACACCTTC,few,-,TRBV6-1,TRBJ1-2
CASSQGVWMTAYGYTF,TGCGCCAGCAGCCAAGGGGTATGGATGACAGCCTATGGCTACACCTTC,many,-,TRBV4-1,TRBJ1-2
CSADRVPSYEQYF,TGCAGTGCCGACAGGGTGCCCTCCTACGAGCAGTACTTC,-,TRBD1,TRBV20-1,TRBJ2-7
CASSGHYGGNTEAFF,TGTGCCAGCAGCGGCCATTACGGGGGGAACACTGAAGCTTTCTTT,few,-,TRBV9,TRBJ1-1
CSARDGSGLAGVPSSYNEQFF,TGCAGTGCTAGAGACGGGTCCGGACTAGCGGGAGTACCTAGCTCCTACAATGAGCAGTTCTTC,-,TRBD2,TRBV20-1,TRBJ2-1
CASSVQPSGANVLTF,TGTGCCAGCAGTGTGCAACCGTCTGGGGCCAACGTCCTGACTTTC,many,-,TRBV2,TRBJ2-6
CASSRERAPGYYNSPLHF,TGTGCCAGCAGCCGGGAAAGAGCTCCAGGGTACTATAATTCACCCCTCCACTTT,few,-,TRBV27,TRBJ1-6
CSAGQGNTGELFF,TGCAGTGCTGGACAGGGGAACACCGGGGAGCTGTTTTTT,-,TRBD1,TRBV20-1,TRBJ2-2
CASSVEIIEGGNEQFF,TGTGCCAGCAGCGTAGAAATCATCGAGGGGGGCAATGAGCAGTTCTTC,few,-,TRBV9,TRBJ2-1
CASSAAGSYEQYF,TGTGCCAGCAGTGCTGCGGGTTCCTACGAGCAGTACTTC,many,-,TRBV6-1,TRBJ2-7
CASTMGLASTYEQYF,TGTGCCAGCACCATGGGACTAGCGTCGACCTACGAGCAGTACTTC,many,TRBD2,TRBV12-3/TRBV12-4,TRBJ2-7